This T cell receptor (beta chain) was sequenced for a study of cytomegalovirus exposure and HLA in healthy donors. Regarding the study as a whole: Donors belonging to an Asian-associated ancestry cluster reportedly showed fewer N-insertions in productive TCRs than the roughly 700-donor mean, according to what a later analysis found. Later genetic work tied a missense DCLRE1C variant to beta-chain V and J trimming.

PCR used 60 Vbeta primers and 13 Jbeta primers. Profiled with immunoSEQ multiplex PCR; TCRdb holds only in-frame clones, not every one. The table includes 95,000 to 100,000 clones, 60% to 85% detected once. Looked up from germline, CDR1 is SGHVS and CDR2 is FQNEAQ. There are 17 residues in the CDR3. V was trimmed by 5 bases and J by 4 bases, leaving 23 bases between them. Note on this clone: The antigen is not known.

This sequence was found in a man aged 45 to 65 in good health and CMV-seronegative. The rearrangement uses TRBV7-8 and TRBJ1-2; D is possibly TRBD1 (6 bases). The sample taken for sequencing was PBMCs. The CDR3 sequence: CASSLQGGQILGYGYTF. CDR3 DNA: TGTGCCAGCAGCCTACAAGGGGGACAAATCCTTGGCTATGGCTACACCTTC.